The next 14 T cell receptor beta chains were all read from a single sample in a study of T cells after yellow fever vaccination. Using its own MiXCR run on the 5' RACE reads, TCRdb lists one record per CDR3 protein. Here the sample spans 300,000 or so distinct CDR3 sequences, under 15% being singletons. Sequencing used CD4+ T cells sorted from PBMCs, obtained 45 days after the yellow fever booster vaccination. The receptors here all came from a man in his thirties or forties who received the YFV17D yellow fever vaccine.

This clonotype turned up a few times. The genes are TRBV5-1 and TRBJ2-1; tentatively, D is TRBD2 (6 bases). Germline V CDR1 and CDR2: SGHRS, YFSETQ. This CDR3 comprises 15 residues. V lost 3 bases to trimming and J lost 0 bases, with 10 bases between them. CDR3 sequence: CASSSLSGSYNEQFF. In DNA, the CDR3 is TGCGCCAGCAGCTCCCTTAGCGGCTCCTACAATGAGCAGTTCTTC.

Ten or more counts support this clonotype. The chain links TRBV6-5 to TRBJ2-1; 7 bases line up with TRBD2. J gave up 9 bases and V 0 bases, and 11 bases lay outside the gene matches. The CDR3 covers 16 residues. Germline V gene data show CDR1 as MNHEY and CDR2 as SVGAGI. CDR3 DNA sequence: TGTGCCAGCAGTTACTCGGGTGTCCAAACGGGGGGTGAGCAGTTCTTC. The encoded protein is CASSYSGVQTGGEQFF.

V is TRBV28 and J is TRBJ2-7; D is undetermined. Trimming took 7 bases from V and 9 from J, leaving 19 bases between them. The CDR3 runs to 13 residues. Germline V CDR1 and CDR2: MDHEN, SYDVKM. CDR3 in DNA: TGTGCCAGCACCAGCCCGCCCAGGATCGGGCAGTACTTC. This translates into CASTSPPRIGQYF.

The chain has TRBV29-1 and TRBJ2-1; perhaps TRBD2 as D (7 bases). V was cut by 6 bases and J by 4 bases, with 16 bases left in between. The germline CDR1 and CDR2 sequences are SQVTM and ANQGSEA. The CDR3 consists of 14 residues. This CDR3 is CSVGGLTEYNEQFF. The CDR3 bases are TGCAGCGTGGGGGGGCTAACAGAGTACAATGAGCAGTTCTTC.

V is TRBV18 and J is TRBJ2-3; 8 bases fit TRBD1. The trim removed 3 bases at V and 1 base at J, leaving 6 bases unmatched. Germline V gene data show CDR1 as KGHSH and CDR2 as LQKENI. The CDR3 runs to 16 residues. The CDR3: CASSPTGTGRTDTQYF. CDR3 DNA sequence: TGTGCCAGCTCACCGACCGGGACAGGCCGCACAGATACGCAGTATTTT.

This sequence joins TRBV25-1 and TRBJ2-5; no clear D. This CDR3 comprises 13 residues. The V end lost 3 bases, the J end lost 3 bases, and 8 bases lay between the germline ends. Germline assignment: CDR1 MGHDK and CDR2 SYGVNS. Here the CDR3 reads CASSETGKETQYF. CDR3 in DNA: TGTGCCAGCAGTGAGACTGGTAAAGAGACCCAGTACTTC. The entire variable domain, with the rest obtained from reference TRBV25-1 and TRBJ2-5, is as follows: EADIYQTPRYLVIGTGKKITLECSQTMGHDKMYWYQQDPGMELHLIHYSYGVNSTEKGDLSSESTVSRIRTEHFPLTLESARPSHTSQYLCASSETGKETQYFGPGTRLLVL.

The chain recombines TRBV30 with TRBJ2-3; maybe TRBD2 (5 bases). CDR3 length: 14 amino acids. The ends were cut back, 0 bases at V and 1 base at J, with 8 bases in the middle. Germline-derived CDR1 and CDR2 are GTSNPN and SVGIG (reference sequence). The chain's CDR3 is CAWSVRAGTDTQYF. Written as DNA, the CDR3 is TGTGCCTGGAGTGTACGAGCGGGCACAGATACGCAGTATTTT.

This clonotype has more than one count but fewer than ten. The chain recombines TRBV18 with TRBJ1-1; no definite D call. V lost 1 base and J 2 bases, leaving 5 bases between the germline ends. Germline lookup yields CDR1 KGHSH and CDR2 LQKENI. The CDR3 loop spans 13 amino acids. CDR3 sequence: CASSPLANTEAFF. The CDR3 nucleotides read TGTGCCAGCTCACCACTTGCAAACACTGAAGCTTTCTTT.

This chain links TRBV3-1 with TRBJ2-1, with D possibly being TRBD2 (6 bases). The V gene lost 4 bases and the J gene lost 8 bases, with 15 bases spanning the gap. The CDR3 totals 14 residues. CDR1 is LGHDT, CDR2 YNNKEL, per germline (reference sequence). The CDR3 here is CASSREGTSYEQFF. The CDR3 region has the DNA TGTGCCAGCAGCCGAGAGGGGACTTCCTATGAGCAGTTCTTC.

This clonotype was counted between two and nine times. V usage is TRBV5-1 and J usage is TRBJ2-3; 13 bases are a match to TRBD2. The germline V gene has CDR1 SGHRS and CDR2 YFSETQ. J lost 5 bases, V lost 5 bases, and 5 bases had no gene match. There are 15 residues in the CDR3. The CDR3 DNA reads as TGCGCCAGCAGGGGACTAGCGGGAAGTAAAGATACGCAGTATTTT. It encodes CASRGLAGSKDTQYF.

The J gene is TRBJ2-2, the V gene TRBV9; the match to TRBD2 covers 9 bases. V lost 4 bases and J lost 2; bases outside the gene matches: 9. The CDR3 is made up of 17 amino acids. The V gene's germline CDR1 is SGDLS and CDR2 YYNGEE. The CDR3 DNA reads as TGTGCCAGCAGCTCCCGAAGCGGGAGGACTAACACCGGGGAGCTGTTTTTT. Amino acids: CASSSRSGRTNTGELFF.

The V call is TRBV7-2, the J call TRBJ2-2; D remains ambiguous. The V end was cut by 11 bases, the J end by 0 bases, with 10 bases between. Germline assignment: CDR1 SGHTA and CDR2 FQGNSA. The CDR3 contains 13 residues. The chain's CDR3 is CAYRRTNTGELFF. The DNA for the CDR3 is TGTGCCTACCGGCGGACGAACACCGGGGAGCTGTTTTTT.

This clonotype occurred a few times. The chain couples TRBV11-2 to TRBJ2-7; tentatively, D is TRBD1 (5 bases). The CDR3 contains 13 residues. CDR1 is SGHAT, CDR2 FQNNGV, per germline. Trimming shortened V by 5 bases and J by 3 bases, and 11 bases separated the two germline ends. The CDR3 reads CASSPGHYYEQYF. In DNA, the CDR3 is TGTGCCAGCAGCCCCGGACATTACTACGAGCAGTACTTC.

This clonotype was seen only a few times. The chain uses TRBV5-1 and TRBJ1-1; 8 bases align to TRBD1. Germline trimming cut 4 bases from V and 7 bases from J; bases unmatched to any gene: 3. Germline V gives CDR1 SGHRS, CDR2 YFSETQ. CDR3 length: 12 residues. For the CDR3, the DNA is TGCGCCAGCAGCCCTGGACAGGGTGAAGCTTTCTTT. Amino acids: CASSPGQGEAFF. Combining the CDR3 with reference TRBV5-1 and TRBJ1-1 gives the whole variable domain KAGVTQTPRYLIKTRGQQVTLSCSPISGHRSVSWYQQTPGQGLQFLFEYFSETQRNKGNFPGRFSGRQFSNSRSEMNVSTLELGDSALYLCASSPGQGEAFFGQGTRLTVV.